The subject of this entry is one T cell receptor (beta chain). Its target is not known. This specimen belongs to a study of cytomegalovirus exposure and HLA in healthy donors. Findings of the study overall: Researchers catalogued some 160 TCR beta chains as cytomegalovirus-associated. Versus the approximately 670-donor mean, an Asian-associated ancestry cluster reportedly showed fewer N-insertions in a later analysis. Association of a missense DCLRE1C variant with TCR beta V- and J-gene trimming was reported in a later analysis. Highly shared variants forming one cluster were likely a sequencing artifact.

13 Jbeta primers and 60 Vbeta primers were used for the PCR. Method: immunoSEQ multiplex PCR; TCRdb's copy keeps in-frame clones and lacks some. The sample includes around 130,000 clones, 75% to 85% of them seen just once. V lost 3 bases and J 14 bases, leaving 14 bases between the germline ends. CDR3 length equals 13 residues. From germline, CDR1 is ENHRY and CDR2 SYGVKD. The specimen was PBMCs. The chain uses TRBV10-3 and TRBJ1-6; D is possibly TRBD1 (6 bases). The clonotype was recovered from a woman aged 18 to 35 in good health and CMV-seropositive. The CDR3 bases are TGTGCCATCAGTGAATCGCGGCAGGGGACCCTCCACTTT. It codes for CAISESRQGTLHF.